This T cell receptor (beta chain) appears in the sequencing data of a study of OX40 agonist ivuxolimab in advanced cancers. Assay: immunoSEQ multiplex PCR; the TCRdb copy retains only in-frame clones and omits some. The profile shows approximately 10,000 clones, around nine tenths of them singletons. The V gene lost 5 bases and the J gene lost 7 bases, with 15 bases spanning the gap. From germline, CDR1 is SGHTA and CDR2 FQGNSA. The CDR3 extends over 13 amino acids. This TCR was sampled from an adult with an advanced solid tumor such as melanoma, head and neck, liver or kidney cancer. The sample here was CD4+ or CD8+ T cells sorted from blood, taken in a trial of the OX40 agonist ivuxolimab. V is TRBV7-2 and J is TRBJ2-7; tentative D call: TRBD1 (6 bases). The DNA for the CDR3 is TGTGCCAGCAGCACTGGGACACTCTTAGAGCAGTACTTC. Protein product: CASSTGTLLEQYF. The full variable domain, completed using reference TRBV7-2 and TRBJ2-7, is GAGVSQSPSNKVTEKGKDVELRCDPISGHTALYWYRQSLGQGLEFLIYFQGNSAPDKSGLPSDRFSAERTGGSVSTLTIQRTQQEDSAVYLCASSTGTLLEQYFGPGTRLTVT.